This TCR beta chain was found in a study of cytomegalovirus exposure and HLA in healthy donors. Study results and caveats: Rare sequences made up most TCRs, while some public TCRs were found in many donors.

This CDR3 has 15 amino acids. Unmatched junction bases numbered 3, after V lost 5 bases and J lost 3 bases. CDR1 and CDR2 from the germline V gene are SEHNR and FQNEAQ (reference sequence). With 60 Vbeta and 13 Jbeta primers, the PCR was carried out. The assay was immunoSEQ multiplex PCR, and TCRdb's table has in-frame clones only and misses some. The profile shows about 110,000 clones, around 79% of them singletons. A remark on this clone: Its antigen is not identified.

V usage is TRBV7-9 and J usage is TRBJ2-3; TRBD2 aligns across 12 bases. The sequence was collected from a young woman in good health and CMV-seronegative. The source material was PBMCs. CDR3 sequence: CASSGLAGITDTQYF. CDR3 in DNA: TGTGCCAGCAGCGGACTAGCGGGGATTACAGATACGCAGTATTTT.